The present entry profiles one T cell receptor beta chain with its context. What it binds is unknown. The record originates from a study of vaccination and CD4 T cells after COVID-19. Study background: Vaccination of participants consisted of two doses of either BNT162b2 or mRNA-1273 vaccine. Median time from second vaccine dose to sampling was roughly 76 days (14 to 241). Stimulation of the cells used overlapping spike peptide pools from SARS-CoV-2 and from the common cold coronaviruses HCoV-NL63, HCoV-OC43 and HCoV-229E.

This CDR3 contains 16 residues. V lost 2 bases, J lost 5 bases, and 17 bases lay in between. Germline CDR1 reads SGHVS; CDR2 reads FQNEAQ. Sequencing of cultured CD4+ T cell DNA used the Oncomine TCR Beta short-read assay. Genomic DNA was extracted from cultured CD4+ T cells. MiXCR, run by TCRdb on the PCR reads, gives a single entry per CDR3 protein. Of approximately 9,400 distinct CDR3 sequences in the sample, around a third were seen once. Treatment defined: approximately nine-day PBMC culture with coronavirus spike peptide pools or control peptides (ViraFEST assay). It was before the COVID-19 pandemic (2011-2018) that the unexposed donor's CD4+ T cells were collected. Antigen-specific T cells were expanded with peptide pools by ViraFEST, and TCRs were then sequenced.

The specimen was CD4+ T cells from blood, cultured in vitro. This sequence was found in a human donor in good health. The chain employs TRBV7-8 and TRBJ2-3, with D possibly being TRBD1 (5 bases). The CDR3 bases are TGTGCCAGCAGCTTAATAGGTGTGGGCGGACAAGATACGCAGTATTTT. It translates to CASSLIGVGGQDTQYF. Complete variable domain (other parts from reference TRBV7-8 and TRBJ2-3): GAGVSQSPRYKVAKRGQDVALRCDPISGHVSLFWYQQALGQGPEFLTYFQNEAQLDKSGLPSDRFFAERPEGSVSTLKIQRTQQEDSAVYLCASSLIGVGGQDTQYFGPGTRLTVL.